This T cell receptor (beta chain) comes out of a study of blood T cell repertoires in COVID-19. Produced via immunoSEQ multiplex PCR; TCRdb's table is partial and in-frame only. Of 150,000 to 200,000 clones listed, 80% to 90% were seen once; the top ten hold roughly an eighth. Enrollment of patients from Seattle took place during active infection, with longitudinal follow-up. CDR1 is SGHAT and CDR2 is FQDESV in the germline V gene (reference sequence). With 3 bases removed from V and 3 bases from J, the gap between germline ends came to 8 bases. The CDR3 is 13 amino acids. Input material: peripheral blood. J is TRBJ1-1 and V is TRBV11-1; D is unclear. The sequence derives from a woman aged 70 to 79 with COVID-19, enrolled during active disease. In nucleotides, the CDR3 is TGTGCCAGCAGCTTTAACCAGGACACTGAAGCTTTCTTT. Protein product: CASSFNQDTEAFF.